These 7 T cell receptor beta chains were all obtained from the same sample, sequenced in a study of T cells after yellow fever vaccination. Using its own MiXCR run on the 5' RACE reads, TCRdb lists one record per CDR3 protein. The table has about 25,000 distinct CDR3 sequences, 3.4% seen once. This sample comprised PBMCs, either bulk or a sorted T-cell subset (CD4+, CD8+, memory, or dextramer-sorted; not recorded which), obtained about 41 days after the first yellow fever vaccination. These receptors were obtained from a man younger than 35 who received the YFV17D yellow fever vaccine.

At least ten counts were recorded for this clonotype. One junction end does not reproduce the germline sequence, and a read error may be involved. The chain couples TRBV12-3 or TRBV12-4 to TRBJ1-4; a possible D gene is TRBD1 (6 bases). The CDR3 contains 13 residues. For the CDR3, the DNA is TGTGCCAGCAGGTTGGGGGCTAACGAAAAACTGTTTTTT. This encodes CASRLGANEKLFF.

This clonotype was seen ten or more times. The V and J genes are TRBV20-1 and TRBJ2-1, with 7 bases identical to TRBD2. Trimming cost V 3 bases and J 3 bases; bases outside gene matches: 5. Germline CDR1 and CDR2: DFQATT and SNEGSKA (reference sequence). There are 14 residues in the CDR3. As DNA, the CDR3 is TGCAGTGCTAGGTGGGGGGGGTACTACAATGAGCAGTTCTTC. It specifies CSARWGGYYNEQFF.

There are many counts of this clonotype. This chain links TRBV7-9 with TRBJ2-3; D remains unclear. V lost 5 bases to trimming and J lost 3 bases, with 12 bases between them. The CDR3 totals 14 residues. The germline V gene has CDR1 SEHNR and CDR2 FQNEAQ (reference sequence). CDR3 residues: CASSPTRATDTQYF. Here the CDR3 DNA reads TGTGCCAGCAGCCCCACCCGGGCGACAGATACGCAGTATTTT.

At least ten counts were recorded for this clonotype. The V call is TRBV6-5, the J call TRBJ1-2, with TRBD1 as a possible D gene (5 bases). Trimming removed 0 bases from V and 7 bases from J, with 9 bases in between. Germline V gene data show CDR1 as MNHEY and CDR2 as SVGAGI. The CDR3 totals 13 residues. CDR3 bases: TGTGCCAGCAGTTACTCAGGGACGCGTGGCTACACCTTC. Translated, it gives CASSYSGTRGYTF.

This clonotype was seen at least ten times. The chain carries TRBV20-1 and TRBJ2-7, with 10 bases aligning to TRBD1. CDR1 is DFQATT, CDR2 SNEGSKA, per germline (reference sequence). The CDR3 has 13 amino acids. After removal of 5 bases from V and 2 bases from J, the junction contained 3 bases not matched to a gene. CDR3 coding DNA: TGCAGTGCTCCCGGACAGGGGGCCTACGAGCAGTACTTC. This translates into CSAPGQGAYEQYF.

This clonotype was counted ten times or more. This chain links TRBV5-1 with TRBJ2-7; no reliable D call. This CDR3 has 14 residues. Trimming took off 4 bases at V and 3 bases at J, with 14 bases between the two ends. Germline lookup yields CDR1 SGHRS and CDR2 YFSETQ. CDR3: CASSTDPHGYEQYV. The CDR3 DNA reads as TGCGCCAGCAGCACGGACCCCCACGGCTACGAGCAGTACGTC.

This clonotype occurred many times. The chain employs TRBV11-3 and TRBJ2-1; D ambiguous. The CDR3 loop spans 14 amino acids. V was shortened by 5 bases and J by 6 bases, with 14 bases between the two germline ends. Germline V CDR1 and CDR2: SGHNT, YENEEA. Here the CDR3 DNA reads TGTGCCAGCAGCCCCCCCGGTCTTTCCAATGAGCAGTTCTTC. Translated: CASSPPGLSNEQFF.